This T cell receptor (beta chain) was recorded in a study of cytomegalovirus exposure and HLA in healthy donors. At the level of the study: As an earlier analysis found, around 190 million T cells yielded about 120 million unique TCR beta sequences.

This clone has a single count. The V gene lost 2 bases and the J gene lost 1 base, with 8 bases spanning the gap. Germline assignment: CDR1 SGHAT and CDR2 FQNNGV. The CDR3 consists of 14 residues. The PCR contained 60 Vbeta and 13 Jbeta primers. The table came from immunoSEQ multiplex PCR; TCRdb's copy has only in-frame clones and leaves some out. The top ten clones hold approximately 6.4% of a sample with over 75,000 clones, around 76% of them seen once. Specimen: PBMCs. This chain joins TRBV11-2 and TRBJ1-1; possible D gene TRBD1, 5 bases. This clonotype originated in a man in his forties in good health and CMV-seropositive. The CDR3 nucleotides read TGTGCCAGCAGCTTAAGGGGCGGGAACACTGAAGCTTTCTTT. Translated: CASSLRGGNTEAFF.